This is a list of T cell receptor beta chains from one sample in a study of blood T cell repertoires in COVID-19. Measured with immunoSEQ multiplex PCR; TCRdb has only the in-frame clones, and not every one. There are approximately 220,000 clones in the sample; roughly 85% occur only once, and about 4.6% lies in the top ten. Sequencing was done on a sample of PBMCs or T cells enriched from blood (not recorded which). The receptors come from a woman between 50 and 59 years old who had been exposed to COVID-19. CDR3s include the opening cysteine and the closing phenylalanine or tryptophan. The D gene is left open where the match is weak. Where a row states a size, it is once, few, many or the class of an expanded clone; other rows omit it.

d_call clone_size j_call v_call cdr3_aa cdr3_nt
NA few TRBJ1-5 TRBV9 CASSAVQPQHF TGTGCCAGCAGCGCGGTTCAGCCCCAGCATTTT
NA NA TRBJ1-6 TRBV20-1 CSAPQGGSLHF TGCAGTGCTCCCCAGGGTGGTTCCCTCCACTTT
NA NA TRBJ1-6 TRBV6-1 CASSEWIVGSSYNSPLHF TGTGCCAGCAGTGAATGGATAGTTGGGAGCTCCTATAATTCACCCCTCCACTTT
TRBD2 NA TRBJ2-5 TRBV28 CASSSPRAGGSQETQYF TGTGCCAGCAGTTCCCCTAGGGCGGGGGGGTCCCAAGAGACCCAGTACTTC
NA NA TRBJ1-2 TRBV12-3/TRBV12-4 CASSPTGTSGYTF TGTGCCAGCAGTCCTACAGGGACCAGTGGCTACACCTTC
TRBD1 NA TRBJ1-1 TRBV2 CASSQGAFKDLVEAFF TGTGCCAGCAGCCAGGGGGCGTTTAAAGATTTAGTAGAAGCTTTCTTT
TRBD1 NA TRBJ1-2 TRBV18 CASSPGQGDYGYTF TGTGCCAGCTCACCGGGACAGGGTGACTATGGCTACACCTTC
TRBD1 NA TRBJ2-5 TRBV7-7 CASSLAGTGGKETQYF TGTGCCAGCAGCTTAGCCGGGACAGGGGGCAAAGAGACCCAGTACTTC
NA NA TRBJ2-7 TRBV6-1 CASSEYGGSPLYEQYF TGTGCCAGCAGTGAATATGGAGGCAGTCCACTGTACGAGCAGTACTTC
TRBD1 once TRBJ1-2 TRBV5-1 CASSLRTGGASNYGYTF TGCGCCAGCAGCTTGCGGACAGGGGGCGCATCAAACTATGGCTACACCTTC
NA NA TRBJ2-2 TRBV6-5 CASRAGTSNTGELFF TGTGCCAGCAGAGCCGGGACATCTAACACCGGGGAGCTGTTTTTT
NA NA TRBJ1-3 TRBV9 CASSPGRVSGNTIYF TGTGCCAGCAGCCCGGGCAGGGTCTCTGGAAACACCATATATTTT
NA few TRBJ1-1 TRBV12-3/TRBV12-4 CASSFVVSEAFF TGTGCCAGCAGTTTCGTCGTGTCTGAAGCTTTCTTT
NA NA TRBJ2-7 TRBV27 CASSPISPLYEQYF TGTGCCAGCAGTCCCATTAGTCCCCTCTACGAGCAGTACTTC
TRBD1 NA TRBJ1-5 TRBV10-3 CAISEGQGVKQPQHF TGTGCCATCAGTGAGGGACAGGGGGTGAAACAGCCCCAGCATTTT
TRBD1 NA TRBJ2-6 TRBV3-1/TRBV3-2 CASSRGQGTGANVLTF TGTGCCAGCAGCCGGGGACAGGGGACCGGGGCCAACGTCCTGACTTTC